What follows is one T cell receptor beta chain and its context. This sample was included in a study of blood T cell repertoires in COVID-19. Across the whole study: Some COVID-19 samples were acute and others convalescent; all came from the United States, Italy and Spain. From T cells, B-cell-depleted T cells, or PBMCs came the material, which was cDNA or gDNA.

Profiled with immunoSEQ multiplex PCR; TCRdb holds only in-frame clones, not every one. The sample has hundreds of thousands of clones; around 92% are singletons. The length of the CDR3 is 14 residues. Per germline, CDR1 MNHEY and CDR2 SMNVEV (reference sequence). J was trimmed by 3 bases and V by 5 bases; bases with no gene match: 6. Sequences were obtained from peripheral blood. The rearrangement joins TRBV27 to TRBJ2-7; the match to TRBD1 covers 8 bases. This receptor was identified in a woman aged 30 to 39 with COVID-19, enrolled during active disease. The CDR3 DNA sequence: TGTGCCAGCAGTAGGACAGGGACCAACTACGAGCAGTACTTC. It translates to CASSRTGTNYEQYF.